These T cell receptor beta chains were read from a single sample in a study of molecular identifiers for immune sequencing clone quantification. MiXCR, run by TCRdb on the PCR reads, gives a single entry per CDR3 protein. This repertoire shows 600,000 to 650,000 distinct CDR3 sequences, about 20% found once; its top ten account for roughly 0.83%. The source material was naive CD8+ T cells from blood, with Jurkat cell RNA spiked in. Every receptor here comes from a human donor in good health. Some libraries in this study had Jurkat cell RNA spiked in. Each CDR3 is given with its conserved first and last residue. The order of the fields is V gene, J gene, clone size, D gene, CDR3 DNA, CDR3 protein. D genes are given only for firm matches. Some rows mark clone size as missing; the rest say once, few, many or name a class of expanded clone.

TRBV6-6	TRBJ2-3	many	NA	TGTGCCAGCAGTTCCACCTTTCTGGATACGCAGTATTTT	CASSSTFLDTQYF
TRBV5-6	TRBJ2-7	many	TRBD1	TGTGCCAGCAGCCTAGGGGGCGTCGGACTGTACTTC	CASSLGGVGLYF
TRBV5-6	TRBJ2-5	few	TRBD1	TGTGCCAGCAGCTCCACAGGGGGAAGTTTGGAGACCCAGTACTTC	CASSSTGGSLETQYF
TRBV28	TRBJ1-6	many	NA	TGTGCCAGCAGTTTGGAATCCAGGGCTGATTCACCCCTCCACTTT	CASSLESRADSPLHF
TRBV2	TRBJ2-3	many	NA	TGTGCCAGCAGGACGACTAGGGATACGCAGTATTTT	CASRTTRDTQYF
TRBV10-3	TRBJ2-4	many	NA	TGTGCCATCTCGTCAGGGAGAGAAAACATTCAGTACTTC	CAISSGRENIQYF
TRBV4-3	TRBJ2-7	few	NA	TGCGCCAGCAGCCAGACCTCGGACGGATCCTACGAGCAGTACTTC	CASSQTSDGSYEQYF
TRBV7-2	TRBJ2-1	NA	TRBD2	TGTGCCAGCAGCCTTACTAGCGGGGGGCCCTCCTACAATGAGCAGTCCTTC	CASSLTSGGPSYNEQSF
TRBV7-9	TRBJ1-1	NA	NA	TGTGCCCGCAGCTCGAACACCGAAGCTTTCTTT	CARSSNTEAFF
TRBV12-3/TRBV12-4	TRBJ2-2	many	TRBD2	TGTGCCAGCAGCGGACTAGCGGTGAACACCGGGGAGCTGTTTTTT	CASSGLAVNTGELFF
TRBV12-3/TRBV12-4	TRBJ2-3	NA	NA	TGTGCCAGCAGGTTTTTTGGGTACGGCACAGATACGCAGTATTTT	CASRFFGYGTDTQYF
TRBV27	TRBJ2-7	many	TRBD2	TGTGCCAGCAGTCCACTCGAGGTAGCGGGCCTTGCCTCGCTGGAGCAGTACTTC	CASSPLEVAGLASLEQYF
TRBV6-1	TRBJ1-4	many	NA	TGTGCCAGCAGTGAATTTAGAGCAACTAATGAAAAACTGTTTTTT	CASSEFRATNEKLFF
TRBV24-1	TRBJ2-7	NA	NA	TGTGCCACCAGTGATAAAGGGTTTCTATTTGAGCAGTACTTC	CATSDKGFLFEQYF
TRBV29-1	TRBJ1-2	many	TRBD1	TGCAGCGTTGAAGGGACAGGGCAGTTTGTCTATGGCTACACCTTC	CSVEGTGQFVYGYTF
TRBV4-1	TRBJ2-6	many	NA	TGCGCCAGCAGCCAAGCCTCGATTGGGGCCAACGTCCTGACTTTC	CASSQASIGANVLTF
TRBV18	TRBJ1-1	many	NA	TGTGCCAGCTCACCACGGACCCAGGGACTAAACATGAACACTGAAGCTTTCTTT	CASSPRTQGLNMNTEAFF
TRBV6-2/TRBV6-3	TRBJ2-7	once	NA	TGTGCCTGCAGTTACTCAACGACCGAGGCCTCAGACGAGCAGTACTTC	CACSYSTTEASDEQYF
TRBV3-1	TRBJ2-5	NA	TRBD1	TGTGCCAGCAGCCAAGTCATGACAGGGAGTAAAGAGACCCAGTACTTC	CASSQVMTGSKETQYF
TRBV3-1	TRBJ1-5	many	NA	TGTGCCAGCAGCCACCCATACCTGGACAGCCCCCGCGGACCCCAGCATTTT	CASSHPYLDSPRGPQHF
TRBV4-1	TRBJ1-5	NA	NA	TGCGCCAGCAGCCAAGATACTCGCCAGCCCCAGCATTTT	CASSQDTRQPQHF
TRBV28	TRBJ2-1	many	TRBD1	TGTGCCAGCAGACTCCCGGAGACAGGGGTTAATGAGCAGTTCTTC	CASRLPETGVNEQFF
TRBV30	TRBJ2-1	few	TRBD2	TGTGCCTGGAGTTCCGGACTAGTAGGGAATGAGCAGTTCTTC	CAWSSGLVGNEQFF
TRBV12-3/TRBV12-4	TRBJ2-1	few	TRBD2	TGTGCCAGCAGTTCCGCGGGGGGGACTAGCGGGGTCTCCTACAATGAGCAGTTCTTC	CASSSAGGTSGVSYNEQFF
TRBV5-6	TRBJ2-4	few	NA	TGTGCCAGCAGCTTCAGGAAGTCGGAGGGCGGGATTTTCAAAAACATTCAGTACTTC	CASSFRKSEGGIFKNIQYF